This note documents a single TCR beta chain sequence. This entry comes from a study of blood T cell repertoires in COVID-19. Study at large: The United States, Italy and Spain supplied acute and convalescent COVID-19 samples. Sources were T cells, B-cell-depleted T cells, or PBMCs; the material itself was cDNA or gDNA.

In the original processing: Amplified reference gene primers provided the basis for estimating nucleated cell counts. Using immunoSEQ multiplex PCR, the repertoire was profiled, and TCRdb retains in-frame clones only, with some absent. V and J calls and clone size follow that table, whereas D and trimming were derived from the DNA. The sample lists 100,000 to 150,000 clones; about 91% were seen once. After removal of 1 base from V and 0 bases from J, the junction contained 5 bases not matched to a gene. This CDR3 region has 18 residues. Germline assignment: CDR1 SGHRS and CDR2 YFSETQ. The receptor's source is a middle-aged man with acute or convalescent COVID-19. The specimen sequenced was peripheral blood. The V call is TRBV5-1, the J call TRBJ2-1; TRBD1 aligns across 12 bases. CDR3 residues: CASSLYGTGGSSYNEQFF. The CDR3 nucleotides read TGCGCCAGCAGCTTGTACGGGACAGGGGGCAGCTCCTACAATGAGCAGTTCTTC.